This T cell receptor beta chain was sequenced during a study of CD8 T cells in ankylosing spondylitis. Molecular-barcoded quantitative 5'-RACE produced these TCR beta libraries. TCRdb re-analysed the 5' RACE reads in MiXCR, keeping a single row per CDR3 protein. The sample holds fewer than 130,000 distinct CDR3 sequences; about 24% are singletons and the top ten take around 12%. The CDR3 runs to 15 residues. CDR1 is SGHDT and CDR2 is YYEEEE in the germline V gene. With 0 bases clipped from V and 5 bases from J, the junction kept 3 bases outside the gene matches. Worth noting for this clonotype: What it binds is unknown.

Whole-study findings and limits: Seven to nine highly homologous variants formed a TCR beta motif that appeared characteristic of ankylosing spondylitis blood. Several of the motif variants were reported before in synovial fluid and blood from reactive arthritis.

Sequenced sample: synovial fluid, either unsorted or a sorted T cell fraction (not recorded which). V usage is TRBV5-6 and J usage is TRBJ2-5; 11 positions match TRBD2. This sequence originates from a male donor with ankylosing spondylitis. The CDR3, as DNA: TGTGCCAGCAGCTTGGTTGCTAGCGGGAGGGAGACCCAGTACTTC. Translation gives CASSLVASGRETQYF.